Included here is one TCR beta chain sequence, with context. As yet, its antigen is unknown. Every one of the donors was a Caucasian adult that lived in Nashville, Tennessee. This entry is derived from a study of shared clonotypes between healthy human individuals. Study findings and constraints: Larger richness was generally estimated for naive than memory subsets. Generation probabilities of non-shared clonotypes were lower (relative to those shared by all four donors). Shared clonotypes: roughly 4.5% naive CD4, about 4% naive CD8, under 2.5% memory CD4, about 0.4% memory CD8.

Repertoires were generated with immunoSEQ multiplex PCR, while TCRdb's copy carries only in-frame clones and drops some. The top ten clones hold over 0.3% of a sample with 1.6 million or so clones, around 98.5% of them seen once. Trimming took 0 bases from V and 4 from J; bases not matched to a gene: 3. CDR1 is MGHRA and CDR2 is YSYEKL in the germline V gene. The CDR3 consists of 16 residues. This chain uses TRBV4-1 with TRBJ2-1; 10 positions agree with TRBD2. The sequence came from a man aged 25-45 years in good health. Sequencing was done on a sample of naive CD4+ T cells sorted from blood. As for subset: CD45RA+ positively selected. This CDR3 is CASSQDRLAGYNEQFF. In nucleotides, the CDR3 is TGCGCCAGCAGCCAAGACCGACTAGCGGGTTACAATGAGCAGTTCTTC.